A selection of T cell receptor beta chains follows, all from one sample in a study of T-cell reconstitution after alpha-beta-depleted transplantation in children. TCRdb re-derived calls from the PCR reads in MiXCR, one entry per CDR3 protein. The sample records about 540,000 distinct CDR3 sequences, about 16% being singletons. This specimen consisted of PBMCs from the stem cell graft donor, obtained from the stem cell graft. These receptor sequences come from a human donor who donated a stem cell graft to a child with acute lymphoblastic leukemia. Each CDR3 is given with its conserved first and last residue. A D gene is named only where the DNA matches it firmly. Not all rows give a size; the values are once, few, many and, for expanded clones, a class.

clone_size	v_call	j_call	d_call	cdr3_length	cdr3_aa	cdr3_nt
NA	TRBV6-5	TRBJ2-3	TRBD2	16	CASSYSREGGTDTQYF	TGTGCCAGCAGTTATTCGCGGGAGGGGGGGACAGATACGCAGTATTTT
NA	TRBV4-1	TRBJ2-7	NA	14	CASSQDLSGHEQYF	TGCGCCAGCAGCCAAGATCTTAGCGGCCACGAGCAGTACTTC
NA	TRBV7-9	TRBJ2-1	NA	14	CASSLAGSGSEQFF	TGTGCCAGCAGCTTAGCGGGGTCGGGGAGTGAGCAGTTCTTC
few	TRBV29-1	TRBJ2-1	NA	15	CSVEDAARPYNEQFF	TGCAGCGTTGAAGATGCGGCCCGACCTTACAATGAGCAGTTCTTC
NA	TRBV5-1	TRBJ2-5	TRBD2	14	CASRLAVYQETQYF	TGCGCCAGCAGACTAGCGGTTTACCAAGAGACCCAGTACTTC
NA	TRBV29-1	TRBJ2-1	NA	14	CSVDEGTFYNEQFF	TGCAGCGTTGATGAGGGTACCTTCTACAATGAGCAGTTCTTC
NA	TRBV6-5	TRBJ2-3	TRBD2	17	CASSYLGTSTGTDTQYF	TGTGCCAGCAGTTACTTGGGGACTAGCACTGGCACAGATACGCAGTATTTT
NA	TRBV25-1	TRBJ1-1	NA	10	CASNGVVTFF	TGTGCCAGCAACGGGGTAGTTACTTTCTTT
NA	TRBV12-3/TRBV12-4	TRBJ2-1	NA	16	CASSLDWGSSYNEQFF	TGTGCCAGCAGTCTAGACTGGGGGAGCTCCTACAATGAGCAGTTCTTC
NA	TRBV20-1	TRBJ2-3	NA	17	CSARDKRVRVGTDTQYF	TGCAGTGCTAGAGATAAGAGGGTCAGGGTAGGGACAGATACGCAGTATTTT
few	TRBV5-1	TRBJ2-5	TRBD2	16	CASSPGLARGEETQYF	TGCGCCAGCAGCCCCGGACTAGCAAGGGGGGAAGAGACCCAGTACTTC
NA	TRBV5-1	TRBJ1-6	NA	15	CASSPGGSSNSPLHF	TGCGCCAGCAGCCCCGGGGGATCGAGTAATTCACCCCTCCACTTT
few	TRBV4-1	TRBJ2-7	NA	15	CASSQGAQSSYEQYF	TGCGCCAGCAGCCAAGGGGCACAGAGCTCCTACGAGCAGTACTTC
few	TRBV29-1	TRBJ1-1	NA	11	CSVRFGIEAFF	TGCAGCGTCCGTTTCGGGATTGAAGCTTTCTTT
NA	TRBV5-1	TRBJ2-3	NA	13	CASSLDSLLWEYF	TGCGCCAGCAGCTTGGATTCTCTGCTTTGGGAGTATTTT
NA	TRBV20-1	TRBJ2-7	NA	15	CSVQKEPWGSYEQYF	TGCAGTGTCCAAAAGGAACCTTGGGGCTCCTACGAGCAGTACTTC
NA	TRBV12-3/TRBV12-4	TRBJ1-1	TRBD1	14	CASRGQESGEGVFF	TGTGCCAGCAGGGGACAGGAGTCAGGGGAGGGGGTTTTCTTT
NA	TRBV3-1	TRBJ2-7	NA	16	CASSQVVRDPYYEQYF	TGTGCCAGCAGCCAAGTGGTGCGGGACCCGTACTACGAGCAGTACTTC
many	TRBV5-1	TRBJ2-1	NA	14	CASSPLSGNPEQFF	TGCGCCAGCAGTCCACTATCGGGGAACCCTGAGCAGTTCTTC
few	TRBV5-1	TRBJ1-1	NA	14	CASSPWGQGTEAFF	TGCGCCAGCAGCCCCTGGGGGCAGGGCACTGAAGCTTTCTTT
few	TRBV5-1	TRBJ2-3	TRBD1	16	CASSSGQGLSTDTQYF	TGCGCCAGCAGCTCGGGACAGGGCTTAAGCACAGATACGCAGTATTTT
NA	TRBV5-1	TRBJ2-3	NA	15	CASSRGKGITDTQYF	TGCGCCAGCAGCCGAGGAAAAGGGATCACAGATACGCAGTATTTT
few	TRBV5-1	TRBJ2-1	NA	17	CASRRGSLYPNYNEQFF	TGCGCCAGCCGGCGCGGCAGTCTTTACCCCAACTACAATGAGCAGTTCTTC
NA	TRBV9	TRBJ2-3	TRBD2	17	CASSVERLAGATDTQYF	TGTGCCAGCAGCGTAGAGAGACTAGCGGGAGCCACAGATACGCAGTATTTT
many	TRBV12-3/TRBV12-4	TRBJ1-1	NA	13	CASSSTMNTEAFF	TGTGCCAGCAGCAGTACGATGAACACTGAAGCTTTCTTT
few	TRBV7-8	TRBJ2-1	TRBD2	16	CASSWKPGEGYNEQFF	TGTGCCAGCAGCTGGAAACCGGGGGAGGGCTATAATGAGCAGTTCTTC
NA	TRBV3-1	TRBJ2-5	NA	15	CASRRLNRGGETQYF	TGTGCCAGCCGTCGCCTCAACAGGGGAGGAGAGACCCAGTACTTC
few	TRBV25-1	TRBJ1-1	TRBD1	14	CASSGDRPNTEAFF	TGTGCCAGCAGTGGGGACAGGCCGAACACTGAAGCTTTCTTT
NA	TRBV18	TRBJ2-3	NA	14	CASSPVYATDTQYF	TGTGCCAGCTCACCCGTCTACGCTACAGATACGCAGTATTTT
NA	TRBV30	TRBJ2-2	NA	14	CAWSGTVYTGELFF	TGTGCCTGGAGTGGGACAGTTTACACCGGGGAGCTGTTTTTT
once	TRBV5-6	TRBJ1-5	NA	15	CASSLAGQLEWPQHF	TGTGCCAGCAGCTTGGCCGGACAGTTAGAATGGCCCCAGCATTTT
few	TRBV29-1	TRBJ2-6	NA	17	CSVWSDRTGDGANVLTF	TGCAGCGTTTGGAGCGACAGGACGGGGGATGGGGCCAACGTCCTGACTTTC
NA	TRBV19	TRBJ2-7	TRBD2	14	CASRSLREGGEQYF	TGTGCCAGTAGGTCCCTGCGGGAGGGCGGAGAGCAGTACTTC
NA	TRBV19	TRBJ1-1	TRBD1	14	CASSRGMMNTEAFF	TGTGCCAGTAGCAGGGGGATGATGAACACTGAAGCTTTCTTT
NA	TRBV7-9	TRBJ1-2	NA	17	CASSRYKVWGEVTGYTF	TGTGCCAGCAGCCGTTATAAGGTCTGGGGGGAAGTTACTGGCTACACCTTC
few	TRBV7-9	TRBJ2-1	NA	14	CASSLGDSVGEQFF	TGTGCCAGCAGCTTGGGGGATAGCGTAGGGGAGCAGTTCTTC
few	TRBV5-1	TRBJ1-1	TRBD1	15	CASSLDGQGSTEAFF	TGCGCCAGCAGCTTGGACGGACAGGGGAGCACTGAAGCTTTCTTT
NA	TRBV12-3/TRBV12-4	TRBJ2-3	NA	15	CASSFHRSSADTQYF	TGTGCCAGCAGTTTTCACAGGTCATCGGCAGATACGCAGTATTTT
NA	TRBV6-2/TRBV6-3	TRBJ1-1	NA	13	CASSYSVHTEAFF	TGTGCCAGCAGTTACTCGGTCCACACTGAAGCTTTCTTT
NA	TRBV14	TRBJ2-1	TRBD1	17	CASSRGRDREGWNEQFF	TGTGCCAGCAGCCGAGGAAGGGACAGGGAGGGGTGGAATGAGCAGTTCTTC
few	TRBV20-1	TRBJ2-5	NA	16	CSARGTNPDLTRAQYF	TGCAGTGCTAGAGGCACTAATCCGGATCTAACCAGGGCCCAGTACTTC
many	TRBV20-1	TRBJ2-3	NA	11	CSASGPDTQYF	TGCAGTGCTAGCGGGCCAGATACGCAGTATTTT
few	TRBV5-1	TRBJ2-4	NA	13	CASSLVPADIQYF	TGCGCCAGCAGCTTGGTTCCCGCGGACATTCAGTACTTC
few	TRBV4-1	TRBJ1-1	NA	14	CASSQESGFTEAFF	TGCGCCAGCAGCCAAGAGTCAGGGTTCACTGAAGCTTTCTTT
NA	TRBV5-1	TRBJ2-7	TRBD2	15	CASSLDPGGGYEQYF	TGCGCCAGCAGCTTGGATCCGGGAGGGGGCTACGAGCAGTACTTC
few	TRBV5-1	TRBJ1-1	TRBD1	15	CASRRSGTDNTEAFF	TGCGCCAGCAGGCGCTCCGGGACAGATAACACTGAAGCTTTCTTT
few	TRBV27	TRBJ2-7	TRBD1	15	CASSLRTGGFHEQYF	TGTGCCAGCAGTTTAAGGACAGGGGGCTTCCACGAGCAGTACTTC
NA	TRBV7-3	TRBJ2-1	NA	13	CASSLTDYNEQFF	TGTGCCAGCAGCTTAACGGATTACAATGAGCAGTTCTTC
few	TRBV29-1	TRBJ2-3	NA	13	CSSGGVSTDTQYF	TGCAGCTCTGGCGGGGTTAGCACAGATACGCAGTATTTT
few	TRBV2	TRBJ2-3	NA	14	CASSATWVVDTQYF	TGTGCCAGCAGTGCTACATGGGTCGTTGATACGCAGTATTTT
few	TRBV21-1	TRBJ2-4	NA	21	CASSKEIFRTGIALAKNIQYF	TGTGCCAGCAGCAAAGAGATTTTTAGGACAGGGATTGCTTTAGCCAAAAACATTCAGTACTTC
few	TRBV5-1	TRBJ2-7	TRBD1	15	CASRLSQGQTYEQYF	TGCGCCAGCCGCCTAAGTCAGGGACAGACCTACGAGCAGTACTTC
few	TRBV19	TRBJ2-7	TRBD2	15	CASRDPGLGSYEQYF	TGTGCCAGTAGAGATCCGGGACTAGGTTCTTACGAGCAGTACTTC
NA	TRBV27	TRBJ2-7	NA	14	CASSRGEGSYEQYF	TGTGCCAGCTCTCGGGGAGAGGGCTCCTACGAGCAGTACTTC
few	TRBV20-1	TRBJ1-6	NA	17	CSARDITLSSYNSPLHF	TGCAGTGCTAGAGACATAACACTTAGCTCCTATAATTCACCCCTCCACTTT
NA	TRBV4-1	TRBJ1-1	NA	15	CASSQVSLRNTEAFF	TGCGCCAGCAGCCAAGTTTCTTTACGGAACACTGAAGCTTTCTTT